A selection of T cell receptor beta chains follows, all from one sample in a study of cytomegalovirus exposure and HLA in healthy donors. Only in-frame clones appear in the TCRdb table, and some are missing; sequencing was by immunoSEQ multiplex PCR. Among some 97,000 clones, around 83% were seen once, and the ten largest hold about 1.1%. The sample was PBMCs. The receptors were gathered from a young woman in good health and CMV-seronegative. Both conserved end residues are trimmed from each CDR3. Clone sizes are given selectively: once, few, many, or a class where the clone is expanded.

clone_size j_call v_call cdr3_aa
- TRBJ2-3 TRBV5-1 ASSLGVARPDTQY
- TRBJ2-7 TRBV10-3 AIRGGDRDRGSYEQY
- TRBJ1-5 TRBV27 ASRPFYGGQPQH
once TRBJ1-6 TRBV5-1 ASSLGALSNSPLH
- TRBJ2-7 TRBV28 ASRFRGTGSAYEQY
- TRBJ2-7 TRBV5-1 ASSLDLYEQY
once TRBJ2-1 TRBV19 ASSPRASPDEQF
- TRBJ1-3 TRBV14 ASSQRTGLPRRNTIY
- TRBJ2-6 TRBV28 ASSGQLTGANVLT
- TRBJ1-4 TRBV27 ASSGQTNEKLF
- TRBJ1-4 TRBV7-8 ASSQGPAGEKLF
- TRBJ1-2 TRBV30 AWSTPRRANYGYT
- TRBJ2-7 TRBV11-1 ASSLVSGSSYEQY
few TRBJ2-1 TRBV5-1 ASRAEAGAYNEQF
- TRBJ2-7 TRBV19 ASSIQGNGYEQY
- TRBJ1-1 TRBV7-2 ASTNRVLTNTEAF
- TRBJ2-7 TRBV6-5 ASRGGLALSYEQY
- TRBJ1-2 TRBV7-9 ASSPLYRAGYT
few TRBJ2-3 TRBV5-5 ASSLKNTGEEDTQY
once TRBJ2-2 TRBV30 AWSVREREGPGTGELF
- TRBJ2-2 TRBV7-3 ASSSGLASSGELF
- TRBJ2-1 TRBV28 ASSLPEAQGSGV
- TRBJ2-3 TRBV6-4 ASSGTSGADTQY
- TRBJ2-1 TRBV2 ASSDSGGSYNEQF
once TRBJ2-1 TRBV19 ASSLTSGQQF
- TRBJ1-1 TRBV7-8 ASSFGRGRMNTEAF
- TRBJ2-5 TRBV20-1 SASGRETQY
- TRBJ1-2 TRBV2 ASSATGQKNYGYT
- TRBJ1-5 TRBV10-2 ASSDGETNNQPQH
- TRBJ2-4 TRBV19 ASSIRGLAKNIQY
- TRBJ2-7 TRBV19 ASSIDGYTFFEQY